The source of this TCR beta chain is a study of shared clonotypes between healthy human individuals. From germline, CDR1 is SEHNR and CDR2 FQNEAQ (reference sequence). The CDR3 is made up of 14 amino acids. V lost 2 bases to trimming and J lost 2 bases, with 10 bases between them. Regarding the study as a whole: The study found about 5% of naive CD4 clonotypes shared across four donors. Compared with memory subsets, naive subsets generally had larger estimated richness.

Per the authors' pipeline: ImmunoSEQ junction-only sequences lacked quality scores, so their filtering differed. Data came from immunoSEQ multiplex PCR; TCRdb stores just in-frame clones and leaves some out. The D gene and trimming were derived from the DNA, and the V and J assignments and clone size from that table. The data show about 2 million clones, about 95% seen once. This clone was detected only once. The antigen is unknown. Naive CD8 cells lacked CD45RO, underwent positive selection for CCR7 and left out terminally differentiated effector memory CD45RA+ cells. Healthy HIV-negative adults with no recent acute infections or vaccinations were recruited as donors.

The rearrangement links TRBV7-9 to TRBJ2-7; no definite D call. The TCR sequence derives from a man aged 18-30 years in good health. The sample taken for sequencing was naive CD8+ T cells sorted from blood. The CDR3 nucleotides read TGTGCCAGCAGCTTATCGGTAGCTACCTACGAGCAGTACTTC. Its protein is CASSLSVATYEQYF.